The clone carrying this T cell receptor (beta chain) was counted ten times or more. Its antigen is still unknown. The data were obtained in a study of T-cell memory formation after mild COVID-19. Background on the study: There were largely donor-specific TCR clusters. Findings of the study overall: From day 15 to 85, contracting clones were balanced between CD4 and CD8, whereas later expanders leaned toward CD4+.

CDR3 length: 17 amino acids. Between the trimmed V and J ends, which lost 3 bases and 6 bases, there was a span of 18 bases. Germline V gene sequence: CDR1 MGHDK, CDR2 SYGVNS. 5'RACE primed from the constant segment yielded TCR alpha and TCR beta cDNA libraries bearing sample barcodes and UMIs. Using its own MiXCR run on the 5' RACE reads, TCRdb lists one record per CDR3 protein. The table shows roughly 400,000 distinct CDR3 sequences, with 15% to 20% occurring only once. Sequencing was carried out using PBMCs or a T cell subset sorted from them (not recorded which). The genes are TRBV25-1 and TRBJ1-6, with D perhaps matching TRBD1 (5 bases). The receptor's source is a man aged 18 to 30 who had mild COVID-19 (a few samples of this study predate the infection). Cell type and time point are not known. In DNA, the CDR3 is TGTGCCAGCAGTGATTTGACCGGGGGACGGATTAATTCACCCCTCCACTTT. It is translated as CASSDLTGGRINSPLHF.